This T cell receptor beta chain was observed in a study of T cell repertoires in cytomegalovirus infection. Study overall: It can be stated that public TCR beta signatures indicated CMV infection as well as a matching HLA type. Study-wide results and caveats: CMV-specific TCR beta clonotypes restricted by HLA-C were the ones dominating the ex vivo response. CMV carriers with the relevant HLA were identified by cumulative public TCR beta family frequency.

Details on this clonotype: Antigen unknown.

TCRdb re-called the reads through MiXCR, storing one row per CDR3 protein. The table records roughly 640,000 distinct CDR3 sequences, roughly 26% of them present only once. The TCR originated in a human donor in good health (CMV status not recorded). Some clones in this sample may be carry-over from other donors' samples. Sequencing input: CD8+ T cells from PBMCs.

The CDR3 DNA reads as TGTGCCAGCAGCTCCACCTGGACAGGGGGCGGGAATGAGCAGTTCTTC. It specifies CASSSTWTGGGNEQFF. This rearrangement joins TRBV5-6 to TRBJ2-1; 11 nucleotides agree with TRBD1. The CDR3 sequence is 16 residues long. Germline V gene data show CDR1 as SGHDT and CDR2 as YYEEEE. With V trimmed by 3 bases and J by 7 bases, 9 bases remained unmatched. Supplemented by reference TRBV5-6 and TRBJ2-1, the full variable domain reads DAGVTQSPTHLIKTRGQQVTLRCSPKSGHDTVSWYQQALGQGPQFIFQYYEEEERQRGNFPDRFSGHQFPNYSSELNVNALLLGDSALYLCASSSTWTGGGNEQFFGPGTRLTVL.